The 13 T cell receptor beta chains below all came from one sample that was sequenced in a study of read filtering for tumor transcriptome and immune sequencing. From around 0.4 ug of RNA, a library with molecular barcoded alpha/delta and beta/gamma adaptors was made. TCRdb ran MiXCR on the reads and lists one entry per CDR3 protein. The sample lists around 26,000 distinct CDR3 sequences, about 15% occurring once. The material sequenced was a population of CD138-negative cells sorted from bone marrow. The receptors derive from a donor at least 40 years old with multiple myeloma.

As for this clonotype: A clone one base away is much larger, so this may be a read error. The chain links TRBV6-1 to TRBJ2-1, with D perhaps TRBD2 (6 bases). Germline V lookup: CDR1 MNHNS, CDR2 SASEGT. V was pared by 3 bases and J by 9 bases, with 18 bases between. The CDR3 consists of 15 residues. CDR3 coding DNA: TGTGCCAGCAGTGAGGACCGACTAGATAGCGGTGAGCAGTTCTTC. Its protein is CASSEDRLDSGEQFF.

On this clonotype itself: One end of the junction is discordant with germline, which a read error may explain. The chain couples TRBV7-6 to TRBJ2-3, with 8 bases fitting TRBD2. CDR1 is SGHVS and CDR2 is FNYEAQ in the germline V gene. The CDR3 covers 14 residues. The CDR3 coding sequence is TGTGCCAGCAGCTTAATCGGGAGGGTCGATACGCAGTATTTC. Translating gives CASSLIGRVDTQYF.

This clonotype has ten or more counts. The V and J genes are TRBV18 and TRBJ1-5, with D unclear. Between the trimmed V and J ends, which lost 2 bases and 4 bases, there was a span of 12 bases. CDR3 length: 15 amino acids. Germline CDR1 reads KGHSH; CDR2 reads LQKENI. CDR3 nucleotide sequence: TGTGCCAGCTCACCAGGGCAGGTCCAGAATCAGCCCCAGCATTTT. Its translation: CASSPGQVQNQPQHF.

This clonotype was counted at least ten times. The chain links TRBV2 to TRBJ2-3; a possible D gene is TRBD1 (5 bases). The CDR3 is 14 residues long. Looked up from germline, CDR1 is SNHLY and CDR2 is FYNNEI. With 1 base removed from V and 3 bases from J, the gap between germline ends came to 8 bases. The CDR3 sequence: CASSEEAGTDTQYF. DNA for the CDR3: TGTGCCAGCAGTGAAGAGGCAGGGACAGATACGCAGTATTTT. Together with reference TRBV2 and TRBJ2-3, the CDR3 gives the full variable domain: EPEVTQTPSHQVTQMGQEVILRCVPISNHLYFYWYRQILGQKVEFLVSFYNNEISEKSEIFDDQFSVERPDGSNFTLKIRSTKLEDSAMYFCASSEEAGTDTQYFGPGTRLTVL.

Ten or more counts support this clonotype. This chain uses TRBV30 with TRBJ2-3, with 12 bases fitting TRBD2. The V gene's germline CDR1 is GTSNPN and CDR2 SVGIG (reference sequence). V was pared by 2 bases and J by 6 bases, with 6 bases of the junction left unmatched. The length of the CDR3 is 15 residues. CDR3: CAWSKLAGGVDTQYF. CDR3 DNA sequence: TGTGCCTGGAGTAAACTAGCGGGAGGAGTGGATACGCAGTATTTT.

This clonotype was seen a handful of times. This may arise from a read error, as a much more abundant clone is one base away. The chain uses TRBV5-1 and TRBJ2-7; D is possibly TRBD2 (6 bases). Trimming stripped 4 bases from V and 5 bases from J, with 16 bases between. The V gene's germline CDR1 is SGHRS and CDR2 YFSETQ. This CDR3 has 14 residues. The DNA of the CDR3 is TGCGCCAGCAGCCCGGGACGGGGGATCCACGAGCAGTACTTC. Encoded protein: CASSPGRGIHEQYF.

Concerning this clonotype: A much larger clone lies one base from this, so it may be a read error. J is TRBJ2-3 and V is TRBV30; TRBD2 matches at 7 bases. J was trimmed by 1 base and V by 1 base; bases with no gene match: 8. Germline V gene sequence: CDR1 GTSNPN, CDR2 SVGIG (reference sequence). The CDR3 has 16 residues. The CDR3 bases are TGTGCCTGGAGTGCATGGGGAGGGTCGCGCACAGATACGCAGTATTTT. Protein product: CAWSAWGGSRTDTQYF.

This clonotype has at least ten counts. J is TRBJ2-7 and V is TRBV20-1; 7 bases map to TRBD1. Germline V gene data show CDR1 as DFQATT and CDR2 as SNEGSKA (reference sequence). CDR3 length equals 14 residues. V was clipped by 6 bases and J by 3 bases; unmatched bases: 11. The CDR3, as DNA: TGCAGTGCAATGGGGACAGTCCGGGACTACGAGCAGTACTTC. The encoded protein is CSAMGTVRDYEQYF.

This clonotype has ten or more counts. The chain joins TRBV5-1 to TRBJ1-1; TRBD1 agrees at 8 bases. The CDR3 length is 15 residues. The V segment lost 3 bases and the J segment 5 bases; nucleotides outside the gene matches: 9. Germline V CDR1 and CDR2: SGHRS, YFSETQ. The CDR3 DNA reads as TGCGCCAGCAGCTATTCGACAGGGGTGGAGACTGAAGCTTTCTTT. Translated, it gives CASSYSTGVETEAFF.

There are many counts of this clonotype. The chain employs TRBV20-1 and TRBJ2-2; possibly TRBD1 for D (5 bases). The germline V and J ends were trimmed by 1 base and 1 base, with 16 bases remaining between them. The CDR3 spans 17 residues. Germline assignment: CDR1 DFQATT and CDR2 SNEGSKA (reference sequence). CDR3 in amino acids: CSARVLNRLLNTGELFF. DNA of the CDR3: TGCAGTGCTAGAGTGTTGAACAGGTTATTGAACACCGGGGAGCTGTTTTTT.

In the case of this clonotype: The junction and the germline gene differ at one end; a read error may be behind it. This chain uses TRBV5-1 with TRBJ2-5; TRBD1 might be the D (6 bases). Germline V lookup: CDR1 SGHRS, CDR2 YFSETQ. The CDR3 totals 15 residues. The chain's CDR3 is CDSSLVGQPQETQYF. CDR3 DNA sequence: TGCGACAGCAGCTTGGTCGGACAGCCACAAGAGACCCAGTACTTC.

With regard to this clonotype: Because the CDR3 is missing its conserved closing phenylalanine or tryptophan, this is likely a read error. The chain employs TRBV13 and TRBJ1-3; D gene uncertain. The CDR3 length is 15 residues. From germline, CDR1 is PRHDT and CDR2 FYEKMQ (reference sequence). V was clipped by 5 bases and J by 1 base, with 12 bases between them. The CDR3 reads CASSPGFGSGNTIYL. CDR3 DNA sequence: TGTGCCAGCAGCCCGGGATTTGGGTCTGGAAACACCATATATCTT.

Turning to this clonotype: This likely comes from a read error, as the CDR3 has no conserved phenylalanine or tryptophan at its end. No DNA is shown, since the ends of the CDR3 on it are uncertain; the CDR3 is the one TCRdb lists. This sequence joins TRBV29-1 and TRBJ2-1. The CDR3 is 10 residues long, ends included. Germline CDR1 reads SQVTM; CDR2 reads ANQGSEA. This chain's CDR3 is CSVVGGKQLC.